This T cell receptor beta chain was profiled in a study of beta chain features in type 1 diabetes. Study-wide background: Age, gender, cell numbers and subset yield matched between patients and controls.

Study observations and caveats: cDNA-based reads could over-represent cells with high TCR expression.

Worth noting for this clone: Its specificity is not known. The junction does not match germline at one end; this may be a read error.

All of the isolated RNA was reverse transcribed, so expressed TCRB transcripts were sequenced. Clones were sequenced by immunoSEQ multiplex PCR, and TCRdb holds only the in-frame ones, with some missing. The sample has about 900,000 clones, 17% seen once; the top ten hold around 0.02%. The sample comprised naive CD4+ T cells from blood. The receptor comes from a woman aged 18-29 years in good health.

The CDR3 DNA is TGCGCCAGCAGCCAAGAGACAGGGCGGAGGGCTGAAGCTTTCTTT. It translates to CASSQETGRRAEAFF. This chain joins TRBV5-4 and TRBJ1-1; 7 nucleotides align to TRBD1. There are 15 residues in the CDR3. CDR1 SGHNT and CDR2 YYREEE come from the germline V gene (reference sequence).